Each of the 18 T cell receptor beta chains below was sequenced from the same sample in a study of T cell changes during pregnancy in multiple sclerosis. Using immunoSEQ multiplex PCR, the repertoire was profiled, and TCRdb retains in-frame clones only, with some absent. This sample has roughly 60,000 clones; about nine tenths occur once, and the top ten carry about 2%. Source: peripheral blood, taken in the second trimester of pregnancy. These receptors were obtained from a female donor in good health, enrolled as a control in a pregnancy study.

The CDR3 DNA is TGTGCCTCGGAGGGGACAGGGATGAACACTGAAGCTTTCTTT. This sequence encodes CASEGTGMNTEAFF. This chain joins TRBV10-3 and TRBJ1-1, with 9 bases lining up with TRBD1. Germline trimming cut 11 bases from V and 0 bases from J; bases unmatched to any gene: 7. The CDR3 runs 14 residues. Germline CDR1 and CDR2: ENHRY and SYGVKD.

The chain carries TRBV7-8 and TRBJ2-7, with D possibly TRBD1 on 6 matching bases. Germline CDR1 reads SGHVS; CDR2 reads FQNEAQ. V dropped 3 bases and J dropped 0 bases, with 12 bases sitting between them. There are 15 residues in the CDR3. The CDR3 DNA reads TGTGCCAGCAGCTTCCGACAGGCGAGCTCCTACGAGCAGTACTTC. It specifies CASSFRQASSYEQYF.

This clone has a single count. The V and J genes are TRBV4-1 and TRBJ2-3, with D possibly matching TRBD2 (5 bases). Germline V gene lookup returns CDR1 MGHRA and CDR2 YSYEKL. With 3 bases removed from V and 2 bases from J, the gap between germline ends came to 12 bases. CDR3 length equals 15 residues. The CDR3 DNA follows: TGCGCCAGCAGCCATGGTACGGGGTACACAGATACGCAGTATTTT. Translated: CASSHGTGYTDTQYF.

The CDR3 DNA sequence: TGTGCCACCCTCCGGGACACCAACACCGGGGAGCTGTTTTTT. As protein: CATLRDTNTGELFF. The genes are TRBV10-3 and TRBJ2-2; a possible D gene is TRBD1 (6 bases). The CDR3 is 14 amino acids. V was pared by 10 bases and J by 2 bases, with 14 bases between. Per the germline V gene, CDR1 is ENHRY and CDR2 is SYGVKD.

The chain links TRBV7-2 to TRBJ1-1; the match to TRBD1 covers 7 bases. This CDR3 has 16 amino acids. V lost 5 bases and J lost 5; bases outside the gene matches: 14. Per the germline V gene, CDR1 is SGHTA and CDR2 is FQGNSA. The chain's CDR3 is CASSPSPGQFWTEAFF. The CDR3 nucleotides read TGTGCCAGCAGCCCATCACCGGGACAGTTCTGGACTGAAGCTTTCTTT.

J is TRBJ2-1 and V is TRBV2; D is perhaps TRBD1 (6 bases). V shed 4 bases and J shed 9 bases, with 13 bases lying between them. The CDR3 is made up of 13 amino acids. From germline, CDR1 is SNHLY and CDR2 FYNNEI. The CDR3 DNA sequence: TGTGCCAGCAGTGCAAGTCTCAGGGGTGAGCAGTTCTTC. Translating gives CASSASLRGEQFF.

The genes are TRBV27 and TRBJ2-5; D uncertain. In germline, CDR1 is MNHEY, CDR2 SMNVEV (reference sequence). The V and J ends lost 5 bases and 1 base respectively, with 14 bases between them. The CDR3 is made up of 15 amino acids. In DNA, the CDR3 is TGTGCCAGCAGTCCAACTGCAGCGAGCCAAGAGACCCAGTACTTC. This codes for CASSPTAASQETQYF.

As DNA, the CDR3 is TGTGCCAGCCTTGGCGGGGGCGGAGGGCACACTGAAGCTTTCTTT. This translates into CASLGGGGGHTEAFF. V gene TRBV28 combines with J gene TRBJ1-1, with D maybe TRBD1 (6 bases). In germline, CDR1 is MDHEN, CDR2 SYDVKM. This CDR3 has 15 amino acids. V lost 8 bases and J lost 3, with 19 bases in between. The full variable domain, its missing parts supplied by reference TRBV28 and TRBJ1-1, is DVKVTQSSRYLVKRTGEKVFLECVQDMDHENMFWYRQDPGLGLRLIYFSYDVKMKEKGDIPEGYSVSREKKERFSLILESASTNQTSMYLCASLGGGGGHTEAFFGQGTRLTVV.

The chain couples TRBV2 to TRBJ2-3; D gene unclear. Trimming left V 5 bases short and J 1 base short, with 13 bases between. Germline-derived CDR1 and CDR2 are SNHLY and FYNNEI. The CDR3 totals 15 residues. The CDR3 sequence is CASSLTLTGTDTQYF. The CDR3 bases are TGTGCCAGCAGTTTGACCCTGACTGGCACAGATACGCAGTATTTT.

This clone was found once. The CDR3 here is CASSGKGPPPGNTIYF. CDR3 bases: TGTGCCAGCAGTGGAAAGGGGCCCCCCCCTGGAAACACCATATATTTT. V is TRBV6-1 and J is TRBJ1-3, with D perhaps TRBD1 (5 bases). This CDR3 has 16 amino acids. Germline V gene data show CDR1 as MNHNS and CDR2 as SASEGT. The ends were cut back, 4 bases at V and 2 bases at J, with 15 bases in the middle.

The chain carries TRBV13 and TRBJ2-3; D is possibly TRBD2 (5 bases). V gave up 2 bases and J gave up 4 bases, with 13 bases separating them. Germline loops: CDR1 PRHDT, CDR2 FYEKMQ (reference sequence). CDR3 length: 15 residues. CDR3 DNA: TGTGCCAGCAGCTTAAAAGCGGCTGGGGCAGATACGCAGTATTTT. This translates into CASSLKAAGADTQYF.

V and J are TRBV18 and TRBJ2-7, with a tentative D call TRBD1 (5 bases). Trimming pared 0 bases from V and 7 bases from J, leaving 19 bases between. This CDR3 is built from 16 residues. Germline-derived CDR1 and CDR2 are KGHSH and LQKENI. CDR3 residues: CASSPPVLRKGWEQYF. The DNA for the CDR3 is TGTGCCAGCTCACCACCGGTTCTCCGAAAGGGGTGGGAGCAGTACTTC.

This chain uses TRBV11-2 with TRBJ2-7; 9 bases map to TRBD1. Germline V gene data show CDR1 as SGHAT and CDR2 as FQNNGV. Trimming cost V 6 bases and J 4 bases; bases outside gene matches: 4. This CDR3 region has 13 residues. CDR3 DNA: TGTGCCAGCAGTCCGGGACAGGGATACGAGCAGTACTTC. This encodes CASSPGQGYEQYF.

This chain links TRBV9 with TRBJ2-7, with D possibly matching TRBD2 (5 bases). With 2 bases removed from V and 4 bases from J, the gap between germline ends came to 16 bases. The CDR3 runs 15 residues. Germline-derived CDR1 and CDR2 are SGDLS and YYNGEE. The DNA of the CDR3 is TGTGCCAGCAGCGTGGGAGTTGCGGGCAAATACGAGCAGTACTTC. Protein: CASSVGVAGKYEQYF.

The CDR3 bases are TGTGCCAGCAGCTATGACTCTTCCTACGAGCAGTACTTC. It specifies CASSYDSSYEQYF. V usage is TRBV7-2 and J usage is TRBJ2-7; no clear D. V lost 4 bases, J lost 1 base, and 8 bases lay in between. Per germline, CDR1 SGHTA and CDR2 FQGNSA. The CDR3 has 13 residues.

The chain links TRBV14 to TRBJ1-6; perhaps TRBD1 as D (6 bases). V dropped 8 bases and J dropped 11 bases, with 16 bases sitting between them. The CDR3 is 13 amino acids. Germline CDR1 reads SGHDN; CDR2 reads FVKESK. Here the CDR3 reads CASAGQGNPPLHF. The CDR3 DNA is TGTGCCAGCGCCGGCCAGGGGAATCCACCCCTCCACTTT.

J is TRBJ1-1 and V is TRBV6-5; D possibly corresponds to TRBD1 (5 bases). Germline CDR1 is MNHEY and CDR2 is SVGAGI. V lost 7 bases, J lost 3 bases, and 12 bases lay in between. There are 13 residues in the CDR3. This CDR3 is CASNWGSHTEAFF. DNA of the CDR3: TGTGCCAGCAATTGGGGCAGCCACACTGAAGCTTTCTTT.

The rearrangement uses TRBV2 and TRBJ1-1; 7 bases map to TRBD1. This CDR3 has 12 residues. Germline V CDR1 and CDR2: SNHLY, FYNNEI. Trimming took 6 bases from V and 6 from J; bases not matched to a gene: 4. The CDR3 DNA reads TGTGCCAGCAGCTACGACAGGGCTGAAGCTTTCTTT. This codes for CASSYDRAEAFF. The complete variable domain, with remaining parts taken from reference TRBV2 and TRBJ1-1, reads EPEVTQTPSHQVTQMGQEVILRCVPISNHLYFYWYRQILGQKVEFLVSFYNNEISEKSEIFDDQFSVERPDGSNFTLKIRSTKLEDSAMYFCASSYDRAEAFFGQGTRLTVV.